Presented here are 24 T cell receptor beta chains from one specimen sequenced in a study of blood T cell repertoires in COVID-19. The data were produced by immunoSEQ multiplex PCR, yet TCRdb's version contains in-frame clones alone and is incomplete. The sample contains 200,000 to 250,000 clones, approximately 86% of which appear only once. Sequencing was done on a sample of peripheral blood. These receptors were collected from a woman in her 30s who had recovered from COVID-19.

The gene calls are TRBV7-6 and TRBJ2-3, with 7 bases identical to TRBD2. Germline V lookup: CDR1 SGHVS, CDR2 FNYEAQ. Trimming at V came to 1 base and at J to 0 bases, leaving 10 bases not matched to a gene. The CDR3 is 18 amino acids. CDR3 bases: TGTGCCAGCAGCTTAGAGGCTCCTAGCGGTCTAAGCACAGATACGCAGTATTTT. This translates into CASSLEAPSGLSTDTQYF.

This clone was seen only a few times. This chain uses TRBV27 with TRBJ2-7, with D unclear. The CDR3 loop spans 14 amino acids. The germline CDR1 and CDR2 sequences are MNHEY and SMNVEV (reference sequence). Trimming stripped 0 bases from V and 0 bases from J, with 6 bases between. The CDR3 sequence is CASSLSASSYEQYF. Here the CDR3 DNA reads TGTGCCAGCAGTTTATCCGCGAGCTCCTACGAGCAGTACTTC.

The gene calls are TRBV5-1 and TRBJ2-7; 10 nucleotides align to TRBD1. The CDR3 totals 18 residues. V shed 1 base, J shed 5 bases, and the junction held 15 bases outside the gene matches. Germline CDR1 is SGHRS and CDR2 is YFSETQ. Written as DNA, the CDR3 is TGCGCCAGCAGCTTGTGGGCAAAAGCCGGGACAGGGGCAGACGAGCAGTACTTC. Its translation is CASSLWAKAGTGADEQYF.

The CDR3 bases are TGTGCCAGCAGCTTGAGCGAGACCCAGTACTTC. It encodes CASSLSETQYF. The V call is TRBV5-4, the J call TRBJ2-5; D unclear. Deletions cut 1 base from V and 5 bases from J, with 3 bases between. CDR1 is SGHNT and CDR2 is YYREEE in the germline V gene (reference sequence). This CDR3 has 11 residues.

V is TRBV2 and J is TRBJ2-1; 10 bases line up with TRBD2. Germline assignment: CDR1 SNHLY and CDR2 FYNNEI. This CDR3 has 16 amino acids. The V gene end was trimmed by 6 bases and the J gene end by 6 bases; junction bases not matched to a gene: 11. The CDR3 protein is CASRNSGTSAVNEQFF. The CDR3 nucleotides read TGTGCCAGCAGGAATTCTGGGACTAGCGCCGTCAATGAGCAGTTCTTC.

This clone was picked up a small number of times. The chain is built from TRBV2 and TRBJ1-2, with TRBD1 matching 7 bases. J was trimmed by 8 bases and V by 8 bases; bases with no gene match: 8. CDR1 and CDR2 (germline): SNHLY, FYNNEI. CDR3 length: 12 residues. CDR3 DNA: TGTGCCAGCCTTACAGGGGCGGAAGGCTACACCTTC. This codes for CASLTGAEGYTF.

The count of this clone is one. V usage is TRBV13 and J usage is TRBJ2-5; no firm D call. V lost 3 bases and J 2 bases, leaving 13 bases between the germline ends. The CDR3 extends over 15 amino acids. Germline lookup yields CDR1 PRHDT and CDR2 FYEKMQ (reference sequence). The CDR3 nucleotides read TGTGCCAGCAGCTTCGGTTTACACGGGCAAGAGACCCAGTACTTC. Its protein product is CASSFGLHGQETQYF. The full variable domain, rest sourced from reference TRBV13 and TRBJ2-5, is AAGVIQSPRHLIKEKRETATLKCYPIPRHDTVYWYQQGPGQDPQFLISFYEKMQSDKGSIPDRFSAQQFSDYHSELNMSSLELGDSALYFCASSFGLHGQETQYFGPGTRLLVL.

In its sample, this clone was seen many times. The rearrangement uses TRBV11-3 and TRBJ2-1, with 10 bases lining up with TRBD1. CDR1 is SGHNT, CDR2 YENEEA, per germline. J gave up 2 bases and V 5 bases, and 3 bases lay outside the gene matches. This CDR3 has 15 residues. In nucleotides, the CDR3 is TGTGCCAGCAGCCTCGGGACAGGGGCCTACAATGAGCAGTTCTTC. It encodes CASSLGTGAYNEQFF. The variable domain in full, with the rest retrieved from reference TRBV11-3 and TRBJ2-1, is EAGVVQSPRYKIIEKKQPVAFWCNPISGHNTLYWYLQNLGQGPELLIRYENEEAVDDSQLPKDRFSAERLKGVDSTLKIQPAELGDSAVYLCASSLGTGAYNEQFFGPGTRLTVL.

This CDR3 is CASSPGTGGAYEQYF. The CDR3 DNA reads as TGTGCCAGCTCACCAGGTACTGGCGGCGCCTACGAGCAGTACTTC. The J gene is TRBJ2-7, the V gene TRBV18; no clear D gene. V dropped 2 bases and J dropped 2 bases, with 13 bases sitting between them. The CDR3 sequence is 15 residues long. Germline lookup yields CDR1 KGHSH and CDR2 LQKENI.

The V call is TRBV4-3, the J call TRBJ2-5; TRBD2 matches 7 bases. Germline CDR1 LGHNA, CDR2 YSLEER. V shed 0 bases and J 5 bases; nucleotides not matched to a gene: 12. The CDR3 has 17 amino acids. CDR3 DNA: TGCGCCAGCAGCCAAGATCCCCCGGGAGGTTGGGCGGAGACCCAGTACTTC. Its translation is CASSQDPPGGWAETQYF.

V gene TRBV18 combines with J gene TRBJ1-5; a weak D match, TRBD1 (5 bases). The CDR3 extends over 15 amino acids. V lost 3 bases and J 5 bases, leaving 14 bases between the germline ends. Germline lookup yields CDR1 KGHSH and CDR2 LQKENI. The CDR3 here is CASSPRQGGYQPQHF. CDR3 DNA: TGTGCCAGCTCACCTCGGCAGGGAGGGTATCAGCCCCAGCATTTT.

The V call is TRBV7-9, the J call TRBJ1-1; D gene unclear. V was pared by 5 bases and J by 5 bases, with 18 bases between. The CDR3 is 15 residues long. Looked up from germline, CDR1 is SEHNR and CDR2 is FQNEAQ (reference sequence). CDR3 sequence reads: CASSLGLPWGTEAFF. In nucleotides, the CDR3 is TGTGCCAGCAGCCTCGGACTCCCTTGGGGTACTGAAGCTTTCTTT.

CDR3 amino acids: CASSLDPGILNYGYTF. In DNA, the CDR3 is TGCGCCAGCAGCTTGGATCCGGGGATACTTAACTATGGCTACACCTTC. The chain combines TRBV5-1 with TRBJ1-2; D ambiguous. V was shortened by 0 bases and J by 1 base, with 13 bases between the two germline ends. The CDR3 is 16 residues long. Germline CDR1 is SGHRS and CDR2 is YFSETQ.

V and J are TRBV5-4 and TRBJ2-3; tentative D call: TRBD2 (6 bases). The CDR3 contains 13 residues. Per germline, CDR1 SGHNT and CDR2 YYREEE (reference sequence). V lost 2 bases and J 7 bases, leaving 11 bases between the germline ends. The CDR3 DNA sequence: TGTGCCAGCAGCTTCATGGGACTCAATACGCAGTATTTT. This encodes CASSFMGLNTQYF.

This chain connects TRBV6-5 to TRBJ1-1; D is unclear. V lost 7 bases to trimming and J lost 0 bases, with 9 bases between them. The CDR3 consists of 13 residues. Germline loops: CDR1 MNHEY, CDR2 SVGAGI. In DNA, the CDR3 is TGTGCCAGCACCAGAAATGTGAACACTGAAGCTTTCTTT. This codes for CASTRNVNTEAFF.

V and J are TRBV27 and TRBJ2-7; D is ambiguous. The CDR3 is made up of 14 amino acids. Germline-derived CDR1 and CDR2 are MNHEY and SMNVEV (reference sequence). V dropped 5 bases and J dropped 2 bases, with 13 bases sitting between them. CDR3 sequence reads: CASSLGGPPYEQYF. CDR3 DNA sequence: TGTGCCAGCAGTCTCGGTGGGCCCCCCTACGAGCAGTACTTC.

The chain is built from TRBV4-3 and TRBJ2-1, with TRBD2 matching 9 bases. The germline CDR1 and CDR2 sequences are LGHNA and YSLEER. Unmatched junction bases numbered 6, after V lost 1 base and J lost 2 bases. The CDR3 contains 17 residues. CDR3 DNA sequence: TGCGCCAGCAGCCAAGTCCCGGGACTAGCCCCCTACAATGAGCAGTTCTTC. Protein sequence: CASSQVPGLAPYNEQFF.

In this sample, this clone turned up once. The J gene is TRBJ2-7, the V gene TRBV11-2; possibly TRBD1 for D (6 bases). This CDR3 has 14 residues. Germline assignment: CDR1 SGHAT and CDR2 FQNNGV. V shed 5 bases and J shed 6 bases, with 17 bases lying between them. The CDR3 loop is CASSPTFGQSEQYF. The CDR3 DNA reads as TGTGCCAGCAGCCCCACCTTCGGACAGTCCGAGCAGTACTTC.

The V call is TRBV27, the J call TRBJ2-7; tentatively, D is TRBD1 (6 bases). CDR3 size: 14 residues. Germline V lookup: CDR1 MNHEY, CDR2 SMNVEV (reference sequence). Trimming left V 4 bases short and J 2 bases short, with 12 bases between. This CDR3 reads CASSYEAGAYEQYF. Here the CDR3 DNA reads TGTGCCAGCAGTTATGAGGCAGGGGCCTACGAGCAGTACTTC.

V is TRBV6-2 or TRBV6-3 and J is TRBJ2-3; D is perhaps TRBD2 (5 bases). The CDR3 has 15 amino acids. With 5 bases removed from V and 0 bases from J, the gap between germline ends came to 12 bases. From germline, CDR1 is MNHEY and CDR2 SVGEGT. This chain's CDR3 is CASSHREQSTDTQYF. The CDR3 DNA reads TGTGCCAGCAGTCACCGGGAACAAAGCACAGATACGCAGTATTTT.

The V gene is TRBV7-2, the J gene TRBJ2-5; possible D gene TRBD1, 6 bases. V dropped 3 bases and J dropped 9 bases, with 11 bases sitting between them. CDR3 length: 12 amino acids. CDR1 and CDR2 from the germline V gene are SGHTA and FQGNSA. Here the CDR3 DNA reads TGTGCCAGCAGCTTGGTGGGGGCGGCCCAGTACTTC. This translates into CASSLVGAAQYF.

The chain recombines TRBV7-3 with TRBJ2-3, with TRBD2 matching 14 bases. Per the germline V gene, CDR1 is SGHTA and CDR2 is FQGTGA. The CDR3 length is 17 residues. V was pared by 4 bases and J by 3 bases, with 6 bases of the junction left unmatched. The CDR3 DNA reads TGTGCCAGCAGCTCAGTAGGACTAGCGGGGGGAACAGATACGCAGTATTTT. It is translated as CASSSVGLAGGTDTQYF.

The chain links TRBV11-2 to TRBJ2-1; 7 positions match TRBD2. Germline V gene lookup returns CDR1 SGHAT and CDR2 FQNNGV. Unmatched junction bases numbered 27, after V lost 7 bases and J lost 9 bases. This CDR3 contains 19 residues. CDR3 in DNA: TGTGCCAGCAACCCTAGGGGCTCGCGGACTAGTCAAACCGTAGGTGAGCAGTTCTTC. Its translation is CASNPRGSRTSQTVGEQFF.

This clone was detected a few times. The rearrangement joins TRBV3-1 (or the pseudogene TRBV3-2) to TRBJ1-1, with a weak D call TRBD1 (6 bases). V was trimmed by 2 bases and J by 5 bases, leaving 15 bases between them. Germline CDR1 and CDR2: LGHDT and YNNKEL (reference sequence). This CDR3 is 15 amino acids long. This CDR3 is CASSQSDSQWTEAFF. CDR3 in DNA: TGTGCCAGCAGCCAATCGGACAGCCAGTGGACTGAAGCTTTCTTT.